This T cell receptor (beta chain) was documented in a study of cytomegalovirus exposure and HLA in healthy donors. Findings and limits, study-wide: CMV serostatus stood as the only immune exposure information on hand.

Vbeta (60) and Jbeta (13) primers were used in the PCR. Some clones are missing from TCRdb's copy, which holds only in-frame ones; the method was immunoSEQ multiplex PCR. The sample spans 100,000 or so clones; the ten largest clones claim around 3.6%. There are 14 residues in the CDR3. Trimming pared 0 bases from V and 7 bases from J, leaving 9 bases between. Germline V lookup: CDR1 SGHAT, CDR2 FQNNGV. Comments on this clone: Its antigen is as yet unknown.

The receptor comes from a woman aged 25 to 45 in good health and CMV-seronegative. The J gene is TRBJ2-2, the V gene TRBV11-2; possibly TRBD2 for D (5 bases). The sample was PBMCs. As DNA, the CDR3 is TGTGCCAGCAGCTTAGATTTAGCGAACGGGGAGCTGTTTTTT. Translating gives CASSLDLANGELFF.